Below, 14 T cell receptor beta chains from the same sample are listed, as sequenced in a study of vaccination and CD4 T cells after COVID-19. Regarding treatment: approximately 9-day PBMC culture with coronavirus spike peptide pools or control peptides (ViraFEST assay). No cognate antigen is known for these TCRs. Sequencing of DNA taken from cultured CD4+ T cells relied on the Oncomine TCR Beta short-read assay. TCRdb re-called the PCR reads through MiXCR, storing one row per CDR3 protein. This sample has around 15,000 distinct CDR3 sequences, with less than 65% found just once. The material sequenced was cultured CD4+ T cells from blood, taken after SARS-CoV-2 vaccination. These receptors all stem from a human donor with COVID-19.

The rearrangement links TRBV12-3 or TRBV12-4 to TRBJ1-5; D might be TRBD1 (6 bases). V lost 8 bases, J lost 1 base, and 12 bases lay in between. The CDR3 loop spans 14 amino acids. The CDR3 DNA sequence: TGTGCCAGCGGAACCCAGGGGAGCAATCAGCCCCAGCATTTT. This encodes CASGTQGSNQPQHF.

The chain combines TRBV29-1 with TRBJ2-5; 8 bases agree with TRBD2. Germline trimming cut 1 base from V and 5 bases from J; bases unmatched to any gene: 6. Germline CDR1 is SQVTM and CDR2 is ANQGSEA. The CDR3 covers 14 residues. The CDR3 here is CSVEASGGYETQYF. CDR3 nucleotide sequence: TGCAGCGTTGAAGCCAGCGGGGGTTACGAGACCCAGTACTTC.

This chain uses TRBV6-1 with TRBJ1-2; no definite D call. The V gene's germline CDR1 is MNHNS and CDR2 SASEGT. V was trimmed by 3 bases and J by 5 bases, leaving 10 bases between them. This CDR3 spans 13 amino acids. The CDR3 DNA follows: TGTGCCAGCAGTGACACACAGCAGTATGGCTACACCTTC. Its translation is CASSDTQQYGYTF.

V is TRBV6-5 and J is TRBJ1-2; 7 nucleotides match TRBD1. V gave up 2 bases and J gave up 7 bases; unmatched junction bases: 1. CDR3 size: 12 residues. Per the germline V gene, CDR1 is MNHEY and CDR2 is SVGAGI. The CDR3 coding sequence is TGTGCCAGCAGTTACGACAGGGCTGGCTACACCTTC. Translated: CASSYDRAGYTF.

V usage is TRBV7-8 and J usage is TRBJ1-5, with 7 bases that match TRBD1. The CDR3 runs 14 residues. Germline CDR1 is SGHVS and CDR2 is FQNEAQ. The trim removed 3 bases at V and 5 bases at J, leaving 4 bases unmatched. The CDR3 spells CASSLGGGDQPQHF. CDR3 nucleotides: TGTGCCAGCAGCTTGGGAGGGGGCGATCAGCCCCAGCATTTT.

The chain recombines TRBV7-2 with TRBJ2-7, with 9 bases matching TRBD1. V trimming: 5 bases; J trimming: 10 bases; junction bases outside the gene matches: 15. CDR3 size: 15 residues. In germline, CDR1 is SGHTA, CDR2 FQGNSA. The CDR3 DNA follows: TGTGCCAGCAGCCCGATGACAGGGGGGGTGATCGGTCAGTACTTC. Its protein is CASSPMTGGVIGQYF. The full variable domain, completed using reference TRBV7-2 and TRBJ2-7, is GAGVSQSPSNKVTEKGKDVELRCDPISGHTALYWYRQSLGQGLEFLIYFQGNSAPDKSGLPSDRFSAERTGGSVSTLTIQRTQQEDSAVYLCASSPMTGGVIGQYFGPGTRLTVT.

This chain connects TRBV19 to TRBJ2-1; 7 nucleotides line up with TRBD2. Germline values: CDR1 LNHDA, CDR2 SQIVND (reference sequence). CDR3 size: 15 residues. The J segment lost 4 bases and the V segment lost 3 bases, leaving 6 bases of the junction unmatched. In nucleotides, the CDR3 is TGTGCCAGTAGTATCCCTCGCGGGGGTTACAATGAGCAGTTCTTC. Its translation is CASSIPRGGYNEQFF.

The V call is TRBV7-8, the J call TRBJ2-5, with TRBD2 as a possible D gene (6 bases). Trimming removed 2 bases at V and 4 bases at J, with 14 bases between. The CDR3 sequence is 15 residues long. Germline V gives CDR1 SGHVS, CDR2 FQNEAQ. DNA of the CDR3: TGTGCCAGCAGCTTAATCGTTGGGGGGACAGAGACCCAGTACTTC. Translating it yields CASSLIVGGTETQYF.

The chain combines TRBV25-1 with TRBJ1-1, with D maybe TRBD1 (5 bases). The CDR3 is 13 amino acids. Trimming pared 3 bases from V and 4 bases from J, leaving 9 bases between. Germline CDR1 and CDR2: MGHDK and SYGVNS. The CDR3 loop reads CASSDRVSTEAFF. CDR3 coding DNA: TGTGCCAGCAGTGACAGGGTGAGCACTGAAGCTTTCTTT. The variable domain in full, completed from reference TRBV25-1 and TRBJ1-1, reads EADIYQTPRYLVIGTGKKITLECSQTMGHDKMYWYQQDPGMELHLIHYSYGVNSTEKGDLSSESTVSRIRTEHFPLTLESARPSHTSQYLCASSDRVSTEAFFGQGTRLTVV.

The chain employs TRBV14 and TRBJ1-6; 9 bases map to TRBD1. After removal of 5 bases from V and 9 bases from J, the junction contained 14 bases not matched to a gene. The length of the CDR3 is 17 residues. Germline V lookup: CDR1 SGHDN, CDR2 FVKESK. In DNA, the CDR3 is TGTGCCAGCAGCTACGAATGCAGACAGGGGGAATGTTCACCCCTCCACTTT. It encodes CASSYECRQGECSPLHF.

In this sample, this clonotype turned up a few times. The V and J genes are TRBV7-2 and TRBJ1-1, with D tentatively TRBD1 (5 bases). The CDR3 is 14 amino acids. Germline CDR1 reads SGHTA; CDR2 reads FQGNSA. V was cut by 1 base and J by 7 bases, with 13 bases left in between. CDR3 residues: CASSLVRQPDEAFF. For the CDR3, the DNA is TGTGCCAGCAGCTTAGTCAGACAGCCTGATGAAGCTTTCTTT.

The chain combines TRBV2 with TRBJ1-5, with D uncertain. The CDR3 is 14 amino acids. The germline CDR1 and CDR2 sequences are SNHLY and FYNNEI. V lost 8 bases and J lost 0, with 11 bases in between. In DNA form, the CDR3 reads TGTGCCAGCTCTCCGGACGCTAGCAATCAGCCCCAGCATTTT. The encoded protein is CASSPDASNQPQHF.

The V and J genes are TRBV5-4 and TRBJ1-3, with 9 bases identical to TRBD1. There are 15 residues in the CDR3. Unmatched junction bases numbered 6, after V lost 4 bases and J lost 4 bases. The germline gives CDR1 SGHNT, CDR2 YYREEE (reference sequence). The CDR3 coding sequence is TGTGCCAGCAGCGCGGGACAGGGAGCGGGAAACACCATATATTTT. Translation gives CASSAGQGAGNTIYF.

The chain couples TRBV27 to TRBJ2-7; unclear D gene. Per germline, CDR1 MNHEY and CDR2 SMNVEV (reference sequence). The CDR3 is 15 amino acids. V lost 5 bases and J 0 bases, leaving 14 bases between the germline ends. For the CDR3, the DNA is TGTGCCAGCAGTCCGGTCCTTGGAAGCTCCTACGAGCAGTACTTC. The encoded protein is CASSPVLGSSYEQYF.